The clone carrying this T cell receptor beta chain was detected many times. Its antigen is unknown. The memory fraction was CD4+CD45RO+CD25- cells. The CDR3 length is 11 residues. CDR1 and CDR2 from the germline V gene are SEHNR and FQNEAQ (reference sequence). Trimming took off 5 bases at V and 8 bases at J, with 9 bases between the two ends. Study-wide results and limits: The TCR gene usage of tumor memory CD4+ T cells clustered together with blood and lymph node memory CD4+ cells and with lymph node naive CD4+ cells. Tumor Tregs overlapped most with tumor, then blood, naive CD4+ cells.

After constant-region reverse-primer amplification, full-length variable regions underwent semi-nested PCR with Nested Universal Primer A. Using its own MiXCR run on the 5' RACE reads, TCRdb lists one record per CDR3 protein. The sample lists 50,000 to 80,000 distinct CDR3 sequences; approximately 22% were seen once. This receptor was identified in a female donor with breast cancer. What was sequenced was memory CD4+ T cells sorted from a lymph node. As to subset: memory CD4+ T cells, CD4+CD45RO+CD25-. The chain combines TRBV7-9 with TRBJ1-2; D gene ambiguous. The CDR3 DNA reads as TGTGCCAGCAGCATCCAATCCGGCTACACCTTC. Its protein product is CASSIQSGYTF. Combining the CDR3 with reference TRBV7-9 and TRBJ1-2 gives the whole variable domain DTGVSQNPRHKITKRGQNVTFRCDPISEHNRLYWYRQTLGQGPEFLTYFQNEAQLEKSRLLSDRFSAERPKGSFSTLEIQRTEQGDSAMYLCASSIQSGYTFGSGTRLTVV.